The T cell receptor beta chain described here comes from a study of neurological immune-mediated disorders. Template-switch 5'RACE cDNA synthesis added a 10-nucleotide unique molecular identifier. TCRdb re-analysed the 5' RACE reads in MiXCR, keeping a single row per CDR3 protein. The sample carries roughly 56,000 distinct CDR3 sequences, roughly 10% recorded once. The healthy controls volunteered at a blood bank in Maryland, USA. The study built unsorted libraries from 2 million PBMCs kept at -80 C. The sample holds many counts of this clonotype. Antigen specificity is unknown. Study outcomes and limitations: The level of TCR clonal expansion was highest in patients with HTLV-1-associated myelopathy and lowest in multiple sclerosis, where it fell below the level seen in healthy controls.

Sequencing was done on a sample of PBMCs. This receptor was taken from a man aged 55 to 70 in good health.

CDR3 amino acids: CASSLSPGQVLYGYTF. The CDR3 nucleotides read TGTGCCAGCAGTCTTTCCCCGGGACAGGTGCTCTATGGCTACACCTTC. J is TRBJ1-2 and V is TRBV6-5; 8 bases line up with TRBD1. The CDR3 totals 16 residues. J lost 4 bases, V lost 5 bases, and 12 bases had no gene match. CDR1 MNHEY and CDR2 SVGAGI come from the germline V gene.